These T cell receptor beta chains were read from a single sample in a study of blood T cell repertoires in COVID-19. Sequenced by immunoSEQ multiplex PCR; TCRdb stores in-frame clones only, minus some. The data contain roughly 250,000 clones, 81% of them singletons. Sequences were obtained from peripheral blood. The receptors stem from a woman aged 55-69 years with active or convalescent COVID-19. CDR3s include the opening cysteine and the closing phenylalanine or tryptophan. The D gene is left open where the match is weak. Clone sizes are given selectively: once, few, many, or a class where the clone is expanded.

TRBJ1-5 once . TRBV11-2 TGTGCCAGCAGCCCAGGGTACAATCAGCCCCAGCATTTT CASSPGYNQPQHF
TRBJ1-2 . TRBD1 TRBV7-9 TGTGCCAGCGGCCCCTCCCGACGACAGGGAGGAGGCTACACTTTC CASGPSRRQGGGYTF
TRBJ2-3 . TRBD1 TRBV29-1 TGCAGCGTTAAGGGAACCGGGACAGGGGGCACAGATACGCAGTATTTT CSVKGTGTGGTDTQYF
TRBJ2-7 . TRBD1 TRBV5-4 TGTGCCAGCAGCGCCGGACAGGCGAGCTCCTACGAGCAGTACTTC CASSAGQASSYEQYF
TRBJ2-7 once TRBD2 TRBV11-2 TGTGCCAGCAGCTCCCCCCGACTAGCGGGGCGTCACTACGAGCAGTACTTC CASSSPRLAGRHYEQYF
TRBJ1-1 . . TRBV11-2 TGTGCCAGCAGCTTATTGGGCAGGGATAACACTGAAGCTTTCTTT CASSLLGRDNTEAFF
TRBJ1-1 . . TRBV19 TGTGCCAGTAGTATCTGGGCTGGGAACACTGAAGCTTTCTTT CASSIWAGNTEAFF
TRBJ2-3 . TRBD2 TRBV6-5 TGTGCCAGCAGTATGGCGGGGGGGGCAGATACGCAGTATTTT CASSMAGGADTQYF
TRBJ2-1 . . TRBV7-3 TGTGCCAGCAGCCACCAGGGAAGAAATGAGCAGTTCTTC CASSHQGRNEQFF
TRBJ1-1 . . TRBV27 TGTGCCAGCAGTCCAGGGGAAACTGAAGCTTTCTTT CASSPGETEAFF
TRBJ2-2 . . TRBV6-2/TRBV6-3 TGTGCCAGCAGTTACCCAGTCACCGGGGAGCTGTTTTTT CASSYPVTGELFF
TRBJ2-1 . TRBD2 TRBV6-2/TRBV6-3 TGTGCCAGCAGTTACTCGACTAGCAAGCCCGATGAGCAGTTCTTC CASSYSTSKPDEQFF
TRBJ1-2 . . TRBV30 TGTGCCTGGAGCTTACAGGGAAGGCGCCTCTATGGCTACACCTTC CAWSLQGRRLYGYTF
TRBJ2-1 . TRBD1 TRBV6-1 TGTGCCAGCAGTGAATTTTGGGGACAGACCTACAATGAGCAGTTCTTC CASSEFWGQTYNEQFF
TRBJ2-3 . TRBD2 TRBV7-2 TGTGCCAGCAGCTTAGCGGCGGGGGATTTCACAGATACGCAGTATTTT CASSLAAGDFTDTQYF
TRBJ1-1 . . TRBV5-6 TGTGCCAGCAGCTTGGGGGGGCGCCGGGTTGGCACTGAAGCTTTCTTT CASSLGGRRVGTEAFF
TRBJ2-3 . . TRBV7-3 TGTGCCAGCAGCTCCCTCGGAGGGGCTGCAGATACGCAGTATTTT CASSSLGGAADTQYF
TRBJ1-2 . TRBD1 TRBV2 TGTGCCAGCATCGAGGGGGCGAATGGCTACACCTTC CASIEGANGYTF
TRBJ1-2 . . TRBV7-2 TGTGCCAGCAGCCCTGGAGGGAGCTATGGCTACACCTTC CASSPGGSYGYTF
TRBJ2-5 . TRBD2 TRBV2 TGTGCCAGCAACGTGGGACTAGCCGGGGAGACCCAGTACTTC CASNVGLAGETQYF
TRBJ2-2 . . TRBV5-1 TGCGCCAGCAGCTTGGGGGGCCGCCGGAACACCGGGGAGCTGTTTTTT CASSLGGRRNTGELFF